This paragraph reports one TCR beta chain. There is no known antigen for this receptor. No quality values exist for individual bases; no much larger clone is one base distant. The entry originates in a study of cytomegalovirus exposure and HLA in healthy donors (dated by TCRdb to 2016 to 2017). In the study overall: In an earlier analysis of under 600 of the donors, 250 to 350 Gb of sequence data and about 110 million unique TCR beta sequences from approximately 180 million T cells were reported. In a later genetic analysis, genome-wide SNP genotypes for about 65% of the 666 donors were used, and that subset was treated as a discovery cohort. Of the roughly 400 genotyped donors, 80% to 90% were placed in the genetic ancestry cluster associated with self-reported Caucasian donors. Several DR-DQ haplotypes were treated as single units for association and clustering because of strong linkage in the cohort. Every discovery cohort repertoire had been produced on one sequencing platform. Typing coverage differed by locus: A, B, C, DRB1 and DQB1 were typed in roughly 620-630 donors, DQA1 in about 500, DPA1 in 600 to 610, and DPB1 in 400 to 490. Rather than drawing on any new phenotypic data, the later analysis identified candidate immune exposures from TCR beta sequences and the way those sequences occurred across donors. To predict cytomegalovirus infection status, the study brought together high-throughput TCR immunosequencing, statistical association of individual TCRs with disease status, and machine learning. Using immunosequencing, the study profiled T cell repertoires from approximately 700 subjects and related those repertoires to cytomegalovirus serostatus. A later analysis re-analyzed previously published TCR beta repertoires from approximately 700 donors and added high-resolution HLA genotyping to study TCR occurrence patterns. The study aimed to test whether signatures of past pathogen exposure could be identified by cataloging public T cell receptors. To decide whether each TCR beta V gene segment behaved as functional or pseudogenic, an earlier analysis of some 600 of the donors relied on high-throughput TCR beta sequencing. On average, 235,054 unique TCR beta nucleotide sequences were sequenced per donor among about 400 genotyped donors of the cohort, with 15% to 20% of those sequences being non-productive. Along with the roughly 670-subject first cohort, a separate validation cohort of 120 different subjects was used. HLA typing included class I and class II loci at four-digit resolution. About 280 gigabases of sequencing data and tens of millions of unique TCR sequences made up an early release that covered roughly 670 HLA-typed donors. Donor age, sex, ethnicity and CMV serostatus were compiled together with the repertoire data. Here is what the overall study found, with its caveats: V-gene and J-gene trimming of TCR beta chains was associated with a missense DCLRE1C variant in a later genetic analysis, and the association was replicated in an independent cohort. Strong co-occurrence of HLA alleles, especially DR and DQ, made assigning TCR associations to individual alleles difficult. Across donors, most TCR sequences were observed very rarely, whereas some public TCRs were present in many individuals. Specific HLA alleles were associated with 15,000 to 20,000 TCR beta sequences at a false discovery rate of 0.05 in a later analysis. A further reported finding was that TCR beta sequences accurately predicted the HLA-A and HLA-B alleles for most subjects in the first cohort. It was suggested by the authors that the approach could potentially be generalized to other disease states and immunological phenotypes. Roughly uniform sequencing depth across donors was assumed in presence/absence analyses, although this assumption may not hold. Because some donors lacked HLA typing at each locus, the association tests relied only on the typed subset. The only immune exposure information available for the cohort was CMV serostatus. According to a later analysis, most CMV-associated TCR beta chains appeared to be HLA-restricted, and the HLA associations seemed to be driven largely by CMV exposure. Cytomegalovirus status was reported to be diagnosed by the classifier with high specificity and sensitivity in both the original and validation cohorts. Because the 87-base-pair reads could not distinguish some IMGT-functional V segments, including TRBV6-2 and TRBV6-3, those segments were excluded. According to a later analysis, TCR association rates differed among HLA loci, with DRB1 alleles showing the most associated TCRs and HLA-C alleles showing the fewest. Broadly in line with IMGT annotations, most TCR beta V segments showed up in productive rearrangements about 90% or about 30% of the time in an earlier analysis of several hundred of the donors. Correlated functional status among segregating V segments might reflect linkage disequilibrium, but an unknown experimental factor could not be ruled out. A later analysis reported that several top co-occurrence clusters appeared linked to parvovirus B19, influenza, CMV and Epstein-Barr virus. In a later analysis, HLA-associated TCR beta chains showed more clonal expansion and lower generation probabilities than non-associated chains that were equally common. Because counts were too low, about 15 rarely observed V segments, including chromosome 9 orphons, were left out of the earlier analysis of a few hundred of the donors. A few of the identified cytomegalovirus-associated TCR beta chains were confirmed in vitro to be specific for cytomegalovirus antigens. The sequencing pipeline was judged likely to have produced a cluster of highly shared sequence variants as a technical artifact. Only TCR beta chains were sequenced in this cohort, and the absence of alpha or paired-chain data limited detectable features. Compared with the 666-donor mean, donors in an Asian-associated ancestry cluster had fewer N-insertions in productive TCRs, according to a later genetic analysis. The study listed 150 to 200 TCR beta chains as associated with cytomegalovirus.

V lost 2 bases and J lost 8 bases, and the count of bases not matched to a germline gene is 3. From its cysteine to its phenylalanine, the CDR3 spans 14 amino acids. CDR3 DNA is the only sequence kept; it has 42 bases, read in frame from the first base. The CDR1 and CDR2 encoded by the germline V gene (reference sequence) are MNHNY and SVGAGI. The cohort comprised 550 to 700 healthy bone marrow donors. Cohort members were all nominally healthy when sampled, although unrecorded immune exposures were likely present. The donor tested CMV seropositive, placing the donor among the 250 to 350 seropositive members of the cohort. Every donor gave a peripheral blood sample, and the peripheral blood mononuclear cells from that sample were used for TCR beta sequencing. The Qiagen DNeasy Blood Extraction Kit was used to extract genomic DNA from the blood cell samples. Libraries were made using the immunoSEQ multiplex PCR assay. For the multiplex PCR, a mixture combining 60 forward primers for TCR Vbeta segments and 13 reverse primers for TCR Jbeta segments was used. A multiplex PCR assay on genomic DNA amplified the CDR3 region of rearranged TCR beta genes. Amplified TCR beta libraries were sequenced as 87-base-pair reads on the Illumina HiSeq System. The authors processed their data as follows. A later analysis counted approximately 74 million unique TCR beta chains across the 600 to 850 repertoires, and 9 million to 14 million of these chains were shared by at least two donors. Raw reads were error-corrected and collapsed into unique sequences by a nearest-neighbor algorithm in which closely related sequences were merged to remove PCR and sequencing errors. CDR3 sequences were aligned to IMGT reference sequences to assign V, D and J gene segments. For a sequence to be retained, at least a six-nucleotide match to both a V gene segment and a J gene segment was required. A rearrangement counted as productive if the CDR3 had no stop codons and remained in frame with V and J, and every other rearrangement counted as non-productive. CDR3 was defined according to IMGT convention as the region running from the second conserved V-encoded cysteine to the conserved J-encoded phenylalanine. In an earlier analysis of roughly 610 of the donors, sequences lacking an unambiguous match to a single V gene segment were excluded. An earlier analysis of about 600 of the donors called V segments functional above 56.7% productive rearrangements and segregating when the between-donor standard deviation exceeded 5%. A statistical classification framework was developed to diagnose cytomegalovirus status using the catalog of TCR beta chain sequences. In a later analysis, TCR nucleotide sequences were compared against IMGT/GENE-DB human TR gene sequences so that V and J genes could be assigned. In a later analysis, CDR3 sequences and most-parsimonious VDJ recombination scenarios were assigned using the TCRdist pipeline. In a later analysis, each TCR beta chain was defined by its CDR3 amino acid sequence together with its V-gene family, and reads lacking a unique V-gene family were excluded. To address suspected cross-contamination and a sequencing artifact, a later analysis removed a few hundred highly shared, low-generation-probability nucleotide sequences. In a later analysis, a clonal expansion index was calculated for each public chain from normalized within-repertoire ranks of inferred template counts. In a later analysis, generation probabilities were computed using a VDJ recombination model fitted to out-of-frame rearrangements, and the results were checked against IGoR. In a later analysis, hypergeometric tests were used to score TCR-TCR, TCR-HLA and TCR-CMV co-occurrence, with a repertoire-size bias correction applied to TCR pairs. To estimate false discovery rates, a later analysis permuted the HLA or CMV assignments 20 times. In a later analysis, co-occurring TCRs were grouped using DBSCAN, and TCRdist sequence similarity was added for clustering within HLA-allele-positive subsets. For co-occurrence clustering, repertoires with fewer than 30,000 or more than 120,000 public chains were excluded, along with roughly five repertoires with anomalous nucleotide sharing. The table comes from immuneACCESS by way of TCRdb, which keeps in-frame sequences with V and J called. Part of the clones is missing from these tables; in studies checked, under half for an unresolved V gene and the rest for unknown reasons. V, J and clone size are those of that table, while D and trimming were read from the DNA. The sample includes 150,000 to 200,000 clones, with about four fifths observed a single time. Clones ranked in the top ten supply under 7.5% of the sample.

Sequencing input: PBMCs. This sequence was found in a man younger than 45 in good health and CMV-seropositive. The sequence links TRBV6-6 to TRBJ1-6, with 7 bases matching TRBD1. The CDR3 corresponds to CASSYDRDYSPLHF. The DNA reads TGTGCCAGCAGTTACGACAGGGATTATTCACCCCTCCACTTT.